This T cell receptor beta chain was identified in a study of post-analysis software for immune sequencing data. The wider study: The courses of disease that were included comprised relapsing-remitting, secondary progressive and progressive-relapsing multiple sclerosis.

Points from the study as a whole: People with multiple sclerosis had a significantly lower normalized Chao1 diversity than controls did. Strong co-clustering by F measure was seen for same-batch samples. With TRBV5-6, TRBV5-1 and TRBV20-1 included, 4 or 5 TRBV segments were more frequent in patients than in controls.

The library was made from cDNA and included unique molecular identifiers. Input of about 0.95 to 10 million T cells yielded a few hundred thousand cDNA molecules. Each CDR3 protein gets one entry after TCRdb re-called the PCR reads with MiXCR. The data hold some 690,000 distinct CDR3 sequences, with just under 30% observed a single time. The CDR3 contains 15 residues. Germline CDR1 and CDR2: DFQATT and SNEGSKA (reference sequence). The table lists this clonotype with a few counts. Its target is unknown. One end of the junction varies from germline; a read error may be responsible. Input material: blood. The chain combines TRBV20-1 with TRBJ2-3; tentatively, D is TRBD2 (7 bases). The TCR sequence derives from a girl aged 10 to 17 with multiple sclerosis. CDR3 nucleotide sequence: TGTAGTGCTAGTCTTCGCGGGGGCTTCCCAGATACGCAGTATTTT. Protein sequence: CSASLRGGFPDTQYF.